Presented here are 22 T cell receptor beta chains from one specimen sequenced in a study of cytomegalovirus exposure and HLA in healthy donors. Vbeta (60) and Jbeta (13) primers were used in the PCR. The method was immunoSEQ multiplex PCR; TCRdb's version includes in-frame clones alone and lacks a portion of them. The data contain around 110,000 clones, 70% to 80% of them singletons. Sequenced material: PBMCs. The origin of the receptors is a woman younger than 35 in good health and CMV-seronegative.

This clone has just one count. The chain employs TRBV6-4 and TRBJ1-5; D gene unclear. The V end was cut by 0 bases, the J end by 0 bases, with 12 bases between. Germline V CDR1 and CDR2: MRHNA, SNTAGT. The CDR3 extends over 17 amino acids. CDR3 loop: CASSDSHKRYSNQPQHF. In nucleotides, the CDR3 is TGTGCCAGCAGTGACTCTCACAAACGTTATAGCAATCAGCCCCAGCATTTT.

This chain uses TRBV19 with TRBJ2-7; D gene ambiguous. The germline V gene encodes CDR1 LNHDA and CDR2 SQIVND (reference sequence). The ends were cut back, 5 bases at V and 6 bases at J, with 11 bases in the middle. The CDR3 contains 12 residues. CDR3 in DNA: TGTGCCAGTAGTGTAGGCGGCGGCGAGCAGTACTTC. Translation: CASSVGGGEQYF.

This clone was observed a handful of times. CDR3 in DNA: TGTGCCAGCAGCTTAGCTGGGACAGCCCAAGAGACCCAGTACTTC. Amino acid sequence: CASSLAGTAQETQYF. This chain connects TRBV7-6 to TRBJ2-5; 7 positions match TRBD1. The germline V gene has CDR1 SGHVS and CDR2 FNYEAQ. This CDR3 contains 15 residues. Trimming at V came to 0 bases and at J to 1 base, leaving 2 bases not matched to a gene.

The rearrangement links TRBV28 to TRBJ1-5; D unresolved. Germline lookup yields CDR1 MDHEN and CDR2 SYDVKM. CDR3 length: 15 residues. Trimming shortened V by 3 bases and J by 5 bases, and 14 bases separated the two germline ends. CDR3 DNA sequence: TGTGCCAGCAGTTTGGATCGGGAGCGATATCAGCCCCAGCATTTT. Translating gives CASSLDRERYQPQHF.

V gene TRBV4-1 combines with J gene TRBJ1-2, with 9 bases identical to TRBD1. The CDR3 contains 17 residues. The germline CDR1 and CDR2 sequences are MGHRA and YSYEKL. Unmatched junction bases numbered 13, after V lost 3 bases and J lost 5 bases. In DNA form, the CDR3 reads TGCGCCAGCAGCCACCCCTTCGGGGGACAGGGTCCTTATGGCTACACCTTC. This sequence encodes CASSHPFGGQGPYGYTF.

The chain uses TRBV5-6 and TRBJ2-3, with 9 positions matching TRBD1. Germline-derived CDR1 and CDR2 are SGHDT and YYEEEE. CDR3 size: 14 residues. J lost 4 bases, V lost 4 bases, and 4 bases had no gene match. The CDR3 DNA is TGTGCCAGCAGCCTGGGACAGGGCTCAGATACGCAGTATTTT. Its translation is CASSLGQGSDTQYF.

This clone was picked up a small number of times. The chain carries TRBV30 and TRBJ2-3; 8 nucleotides match TRBD2. Per the germline V gene, CDR1 is GTSNPN and CDR2 is SVGIG (reference sequence). V shed 0 bases, J shed 7 bases, and the junction held 9 bases outside the gene matches. This CDR3 contains 15 residues. CDR3 sequence reads: CAWSVGSGGRNTQYF. The CDR3 DNA is TGTGCCTGGAGTGTAGGGTCGGGGGGGCGGAATACGCAGTATTTT. The complete variable domain, with remaining parts taken from reference TRBV30 and TRBJ2-3, reads SQTIHQWPATLVQPVGSPLSLECTVEGTSNPNLYWYRQAAGRGLQLLFYSVGIGQISSEVPQNLSASRPQDRQFILSSKKLLLSDSGFYLCAWSVGSGGRNTQYFGPGTRLTVL.

This chain links TRBV28 with TRBJ2-1; D might be TRBD1 (6 bases). V was trimmed by 6 bases and J by 10 bases, leaving 25 bases between them. The germline V gene encodes CDR1 MDHEN and CDR2 SYDVKM. There are 16 residues in the CDR3. CDR3 in amino acids: CASSAPRKTGDWEQFF. For the CDR3, the DNA is TGTGCCAGCAGCGCCCCGAGGAAGACAGGTGACTGGGAGCAGTTCTTC. The full variable domain, in which reference TRBV28 and TRBJ2-1 provide the parts outside the CDR3, is DVKVTQSSRYLVKRTGEKVFLECVQDMDHENMFWYRQDPGLGLRLIYFSYDVKMKEKGDIPEGYSVSREKKERFSLILESASTNQTSMYLCASSAPRKTGDWEQFFGPGTRLTVL.

CDR3 region: CASSVVGAGYTF. As DNA, the CDR3 is TGTGCCAGCAGCGTAGTGGGCGCTGGCTACACCTTC. This chain uses TRBV9 with TRBJ1-2; D is unclear. CDR3 length: 12 amino acids. The V gene lost 0 bases and the J gene lost 7 bases, with 7 bases spanning the gap. The germline CDR1 and CDR2 sequences are SGDLS and YYNGEE.

The count of this clone is one. The chain couples TRBV11-2 to TRBJ2-5, with D unresolved. Germline CDR1 is SGHAT and CDR2 is FQNNGV. The CDR3 consists of 12 residues. V was cut by 1 base and J by 4 bases, with 4 bases left in between. CDR3 loop: CASSLVGETQYF. The CDR3, as DNA: TGTGCCAGCAGCTTAGTCGGAGAGACCCAGTACTTC.

J is TRBJ1-6 and V is TRBV7-9, with 7 bases fitting TRBD1. The CDR3 is 14 residues long. The germline gives CDR1 SEHNR, CDR2 FQNEAQ (reference sequence). The V segment lost 5 bases and the J segment 8 bases; nucleotides outside the gene matches: 6. For the CDR3, the DNA is TGTGCCAGCAGCGCCTGGGACAGCTATTCACCCCTCCACTTT. This gives the protein CASSAWDSYSPLHF. Full variable domain (remainder filled in from reference TRBV7-9 and TRBJ1-6): DTGVSQNPRHKITKRGQNVTFRCDPISEHNRLYWYRQTLGQGPEFLTYFQNEAQLEKSRLLSDRFSAERPKGSFSTLEIQRTEQGDSAMYLCASSAWDSYSPLHFGNGTRLTVT.

The chain recombines TRBV6-1 with TRBJ1-2; D is unresolved. Germline lookup yields CDR1 MNHNS and CDR2 SASEGT. V gave up 3 bases and J gave up 6 bases, with 14 bases separating them. The CDR3 contains 14 residues. This CDR3 is CASSDGSHWNGYTF. In DNA form, the CDR3 reads TGTGCCAGCAGTGACGGTAGCCACTGGAATGGCTACACCTTC.

This clone was detected a few times. CDR3 in amino acids: CASSPTGDYEQYF. The CDR3 coding sequence is TGTGCCAGCAGTCCGACAGGGGACTACGAGCAGTACTTC. This chain uses TRBV6-5 with TRBJ2-7, with TRBD1 matching over 8 bases. The CDR3 is 13 amino acids. Germline loops: CDR1 MNHEY, CDR2 SVGAGI. V shed 5 bases, J shed 3 bases, and the junction held 3 bases outside the gene matches.

This chain links TRBV6-1 with TRBJ2-3, with 9 nucleotides matching TRBD2. CDR3 size: 15 residues. With V trimmed by 6 bases and J by 1 base, 5 bases remained unmatched. Per germline, CDR1 MNHNS and CDR2 SASEGT. CDR3 region: CASSGSGGRTDTQYF. For the CDR3, the DNA is TGTGCCAGCAGCGGTAGCGGGGGACGCACAGATACGCAGTATTTT.

This clone was detected only a few times. V is TRBV6-6 and J is TRBJ1-1; TRBD1 matches 10 bases. V was pared by 6 bases and J by 4 bases, with 8 bases of the junction left unmatched. CDR1 is MNHNY, CDR2 SVGAGI, per germline (reference sequence). There are 15 residues in the CDR3. The CDR3 loop reads CASRDRQGAITEAFF. CDR3 DNA: TGTGCCAGCAGGGATAGACAGGGGGCAATCACTGAAGCTTTCTTT.

The rearrangement links TRBV5-1 to TRBJ2-5; 10 bases map to TRBD2. Trimming removed 3 bases from V and 6 bases from J; junction bases left unmatched: 8. The V gene's germline CDR1 is SGHRS and CDR2 YFSETQ. The CDR3 contains 15 residues. CDR3 protein: CASSSGLAIAQTQYF. CDR3 sequence (DNA): TGCGCCAGCAGCTCGGGACTAGCGATTGCCCAGACCCAGTACTTC.

In its sample, this clone was seen a few times. The chain carries TRBV5-1 and TRBJ2-1; 14 bases map to TRBD2. J lost 9 bases, V lost 4 bases, and 6 bases had no gene match. The germline V gene has CDR1 SGHRS and CDR2 YFSETQ. CDR3 length: 15 amino acids. CDR3 nucleotides: TGCGCCAGCAGCGGGACTAGCGGGGGTAAAGGTGAGCAGTTCTTC. Protein: CASSGTSGGKGEQFF. The full variable domain, completed using reference TRBV5-1 and TRBJ2-1, is KAGVTQTPRYLIKTRGQQVTLSCSPISGHRSVSWYQQTPGQGLQFLFEYFSETQRNKGNFPGRFSGRQFSNSRSEMNVSTLELGDSALYLCASSGTSGGKGEQFFGPGTRLTVL.

This sequence joins TRBV6-1 and TRBJ1-1, with 8 positions matching TRBD1. V was clipped by 6 bases and J by 1 base; unmatched bases: 7. Germline loops: CDR1 MNHNS, CDR2 SASEGT. The CDR3 consists of 15 residues. This CDR3 is CASRSQGAANTEAFF. DNA of the CDR3: TGTGCCAGCAGATCCCAGGGGGCGGCGAACACTGAAGCTTTCTTT.

The chain recombines TRBV7-9 with TRBJ1-1; D gene unclear. This CDR3 has 14 residues. Per germline, CDR1 SEHNR and CDR2 FQNEAQ (reference sequence). Trimming pared 7 bases from V and 0 bases from J, leaving 12 bases between. This chain's CDR3 is CASILRNMNTEAFF. DNA for the CDR3: TGTGCCAGCATCCTCAGGAACATGAACACTGAAGCTTTCTTT.

The chain uses TRBV11-2 and TRBJ2-7; no definite D call. V was clipped by 5 bases and J by 1 base, with 12 bases between them. The CDR3 is 14 residues long. Looked up from germline, CDR1 is SGHAT and CDR2 is FQNNGV. CDR3 loop: CASSRNYGSYEQYF. The CDR3 coding sequence is TGTGCCAGCAGCCGCAACTACGGATCCTACGAGCAGTACTTC.

The V gene is TRBV2, the J gene TRBJ2-7; D is perhaps TRBD1 (5 bases). There are 14 residues in the CDR3. Germline CDR1 SNHLY, CDR2 FYNNEI. Trimming pared 7 bases from V and 0 bases from J, leaving 13 bases between. Here the CDR3 DNA reads TGTGCCAGCACCCAAGGGGCGTTCTCCTACGAGCAGTACTTC. This sequence encodes CASTQGAFSYEQYF.

The chain links TRBV7-9 to TRBJ2-1; TRBD1 might be the D (6 bases). The CDR3 loop spans 16 amino acids. Trimming took off 4 bases at V and 4 bases at J, with 17 bases between the two ends. Germline V CDR1 and CDR2: SEHNR, FQNEAQ (reference sequence). Written as DNA, the CDR3 is TGTGCCAGCAGCTCACCCCCGGACAGAGATTACAATGAGCAGTTCTTC. It translates to CASSSPPDRDYNEQFF.